A selection of T cell receptor beta chains follows, all from one sample in a study of identical twins. TCRdb reprocessed the 5' RACE reads via MiXCR and lists one record per CDR3 protein. Of 400,000 to 550,000 distinct CDR3 sequences in the sample, 20% to 30% were seen once. These data were also reused for a study on T cells expressing NK-cell markers.

Sample: CD4+ T cells sorted from blood. The receptors derive from a woman aged 18-29 years in good health. The CDR3 runs from the conserved cysteine through the conserved F or W. The D gene is left open where the match is weak. A row's size may be missing; if present it is once, few, many or a size class.

>TRBJ2-2|TRBV20-1|13|few|.
TGCAGTGCTAGCCCAGATAACACCGGGGAGCTGTTTTTT
CSASPDNTGELFF
>TRBJ2-7|TRBV18|15|few|TRBD1
TGTGCCAGCTCAAATGCGGGGACAGGGTTATACGAGCAGTACTTC
CASSNAGTGLYEQYF
>TRBJ2-1|TRBV12-3/TRBV12-4|15|.|.
TGTGCCAGCAGTCTTAATACGGGGGCGCCTAATGAGCAGTTCTTC
CASSLNTGAPNEQFF
>TRBJ2-3|TRBV5-1|17|few|TRBD2
TGCGCCAGCAGCCAAATGTACGGGACTAGAGACACAGATACGCAGTATTTT
CASSQMYGTRDTDTQYF
>TRBJ2-3|TRBV7-3|18|few|TRBD2
TGTGCCAGCAGCAAGGGACTAGCGGGGGCCCCTAGCACAGATACGCAGTATTTT
CASSKGLAGAPSTDTQYF
>TRBJ2-1|TRBV7-9|15|.|.
TGTGCCAGCAGCCCGAAGGGGGACTCCTACAATGAGCAGTTCTTC
CASSPKGDSYNEQFF
>TRBJ2-1|TRBV3-1|17|.|.
TGTGCCAGCAGCCTAAATCCAGGGGGGGTAGGGGACAATGAGCAGTTCTTC
CASSLNPGGVGDNEQFF
>TRBJ1-6|TRBV6-2/TRBV6-3|16|.|TRBD1
TGTGCCAGCAGACCTACCCGGGACAGGGTTAATTCACCCCTCCACTTT
CASRPTRDRVNSPLHF
>TRBJ2-3|TRBV10-1|14|few|.
TGCGCCAGCAGTGAGTCGTGGGGAACAGATACGCAGTATTTT
CASSESWGTDTQYF
>TRBJ2-7|TRBV25-1|13|.|TRBD2
TGTGCCAGCAGGACTAGCGGAAGATACGAGCAGTACTTC
CASRTSGRYEQYF
>TRBJ1-2|TRBV4-2|16|few|.
TGTGCCAGCAGCCAAGTAACGGACGGTTCCGTGAATGGCTACACCTTC
CASSQVTDGSVNGYTF
>TRBJ2-7|TRBV7-8|16|.|TRBD2
TGTGCCAGCAGTCTAATGCTAGCGGGAGGATCCTACGAGCAGTACTTC
CASSLMLAGGSYEQYF
>TRBJ2-7|TRBV5-1|14|few|.
TGCGCCAGCAGCTTGGAACAGGGATTATACGAGCAGTACTTC
CASSLEQGLYEQYF
>TRBJ2-2|TRBV4-3|14|.|.
TGCGCCAGCAGCCAACGGCCCCGCGCCGGGGAGCTGTTTTTT
CASSQRPRAGELFF
>TRBJ2-1|TRBV5-1|16|many|TRBD2
TGCGCCAGCAGCAGGGGACTAGCGGGACTGTACAATGAGCAGTTCTTC
CASSRGLAGLYNEQFF
>TRBJ1-1|TRBV12-3/TRBV12-4|13|.|.
TGTGCCACCCGAGGGGCCCCAGCCACTGAAGCTTTCTTT
CATRGAPATEAFF
>TRBJ2-1|TRBV21-1|15|.|.
TGTGCCAGCAGCCAAGCGCGGCGACTAGCTGGTGAGCAGTTCTTC
CASSQARRLAGEQFF
>TRBJ2-3|TRBV7-2|15|once|.
TGTGCCAGCAGGTGGGGGGGGGCTAGCACAGATACGCAGTATTTT
CASRWGGASTDTQYF
>TRBJ2-3|TRBV20-1|15|.|.
TGCAGTGCTAGAGTGCCTCCCTACTCAACAGATACGCAGTATTTT
CSARVPPYSTDTQYF
>TRBJ2-1|TRBV5-1|15|.|TRBD2
TGCGCCAGCAGCGGCGGCGCGGGGGAGTACAATGAGCAGTTCTTC
CASSGGAGEYNEQFF
>TRBJ2-3|TRBV20-1|15|.|TRBD2
TGCAGTGCTACCCGGACTAGCGGGGACACAGATACGCAGTATTTT
CSATRTSGDTDTQYF
>TRBJ2-1|TRBV15|17|few|.
TGTGCCACCAGCAGATCTGGGAGCGGGTCCTACTACAATGAGCAGTTCTTC
CATSRSGSGSYYNEQFF
>TRBJ2-7|TRBV7-2|14|.|TRBD2
TGTGCCAGCAGCCCAAGAGCGGGAGTCCACGAGCAGTACTTC
CASSPRAGVHEQYF
>TRBJ2-7|TRBV20-1|14|.|TRBD2
TGCAGTGCCACAAGCGGGACTAGCTCTCTCGAGCAGTACTTC
CSATSGTSSLEQYF
>TRBJ1-3|TRBV14|14|.|.
TGTGCCAGCAGCCAGAAGGGATCGGGAAACACCATATATTTT
CASSQKGSGNTIYF
>TRBJ1-1|TRBV10-3|11|.|.
TGTGCCACCCACAGTTCAGCTGAAGCTTTCTTT
CATHSSAEAFF
>TRBJ2-1|TRBV5-1|16|few|.
TGCGCCAGCAGTTCACAACCCGGAACCGGTTACAATGAGCAGTTCTTC
CASSSQPGTGYNEQFF
>TRBJ2-3|TRBV29-1|13|.|.
TGCAGCGTTGAAGATCGCGGGGTGGATACGCAGTATTTT
CSVEDRGVDTQYF
>TRBJ2-5|TRBV7-9|13|few|TRBD1
TGTGCCAGCAGGGATGGGACAGCAGAGACCCAGTACTTC
CASRDGTAETQYF
>TRBJ2-1|TRBV9|11|few|.
TGTGCCAGCAGCGGTCCAAATGAGCAGTTCTTC
CASSGPNEQFF
>TRBJ2-7|TRBV20-1|13|.|.
TGCAGTGCTAGGGCCCCTGGGAGCCACGAGCAGTACTTC
CSARAPGSHEQYF
>TRBJ2-1|TRBV4-3|18|few|TRBD2
TGCGCCAGCAGCCAAGACGGGCTAGCGGGCTCCTCCTACAATGAGCAGTTCTTC
CASSQDGLAGSSYNEQFF
>TRBJ2-1|TRBV5-1|13|.|.
TGCGCCAGCACCCTAGACTCCTACAATGAGCAGTTCTTC
CASTLDSYNEQFF
>TRBJ2-3|TRBV5-1|16|few|.
TGCGCCAGCAGCTTGGGGGACCAAGCTAGCACAGATACGCAGTATTTT
CASSLGDQASTDTQYF
>TRBJ2-2|TRBV7-3|14|.|.
TGTGCCAGCAGCGCCCACCCGATGGCGGGGGAGCTGTTTTTT
CASSAHPMAGELFF
>TRBJ1-1|TRBV6-1|13|.|TRBD1
TGTGCCAGCAGACAGGGGTTAGGGTTGGAAGCTTTCTTT
CASRQGLGLEAFF
>TRBJ2-5|TRBV9|12|.|.
TGTGCCAGCAGCGCCCCGGGAGAGACCCAGTACTTC
CASSAPGETQYF
>TRBJ2-3|TRBV10-3|15|.|TRBD2
TGTGCCGCGGGAACCTCAGCGGGAGGGCGTGATACGCAGTATTTT
CAAGTSAGGRDTQYF
>TRBJ2-3|TRBV5-1|15|.|TRBD1
TGCGCCAGCAGCTTGGGACAGGGTGGCACAGATACGCAGTATTTT
CASSLGQGGTDTQYF
>TRBJ2-3|TRBV6-4|15|.|.
TGTGCCAGCAGTGATGACGGGCTATCCACAGATACGCAGTATTTT
CASSDDGLSTDTQYF
>TRBJ1-2|TRBV20-1|11|few|.
TGCAGTGCTTACAGCGCCTATGGCTACACCTTC
CSAYSAYGYTF
>TRBJ2-3|TRBV20-1|14|few|.
TGCAGTGCTAGAGTCGCAGCTAGCACAGATACGCAGTATTTT
CSARVAASTDTQYF
>TRBJ2-7|TRBV6-5|14|few|TRBD2
TGTGCCAGCAGTTCTCCAGCGGGGGCCTACGAGCAGTACTTC
CASSSPAGAYEQYF
>TRBJ2-3|TRBV7-9|14|.|.
TGTGCCAGCAAACGGGGCGGAACAGGGAGGACGCAGTATTTT
CASKRGGTGRTQYF
>TRBJ2-1|TRBV7-2|14|.|.
TGTGCCAGCAGCTTAGTGGGGGGTTTGGTTGAGCAGTTCTTC
CASSLVGGLVEQFF
>TRBJ2-1|TRBV7-9|12|.|.
TGTGCCAGCAGCCTGACTGTAAACGAGCAGTTCTTC
CASSLTVNEQFF
>TRBJ2-7|TRBV18|14|.|.
TGTGCCAGCTCAGGCAGGGGCCTCCTACGAGAGCAGTACTTC
CASSGRGLLREQYF
>TRBJ1-2|TRBV20-1|10|.|.
TGCAGTGCTGCCGAGACAGTCCGCACCTTC
CSAAETVRTF
>TRBJ2-3|TRBV29-1|13|.|.
TGCAGCGTTGTAAGGATTCGGACAGATACGCAGTATTTT
CSVVRIRTDTQYF
>TRBJ2-7|TRBV20-1|14|few|TRBD2
TGCAGTGCTGAGTACGCTAGCGGGAGCCACGAGCAGTACTTC
CSAEYASGSHEQYF
>TRBJ1-1|TRBV11-3|12|.|.
TGTGCCAGCAGCTTAGAGAGGGCTGAAGCTTTCTTT
CASSLERAEAFF
>TRBJ2-4|TRBV6-1|16|few|.
TGTGCCAGCAGAGACGAGGGGGGGGTAGCCAAAAACATTCAGTACTTC
CASRDEGGVAKNIQYF
>TRBJ2-7|TRBV7-2|12|.|.
TGTGCCAGCAGCTTCCAGGGAGCCGAGCAGTACTTC
CASSFQGAEQYF
>TRBJ1-5|TRBV10-3|15|many|TRBD1
TGTGCCATCAGCTTGGACAGGGAACCAAATCAGCCCCAGCATTTT
CAISLDREPNQPQHF
>TRBJ2-4|TRBV20-1|16|few|.
TGCAGTGCTAGAGAAGGGACTCTACTAGCCAAAAACATTCAGTACTTC
CSAREGTLLAKNIQYF
>TRBJ2-7|TRBV5-5|15|many|.
TGTGCCAGCAGCTTGACTGGCAGGGCGACCTACGAGCAGTACTTC
CASSLTGRATYEQYF
>TRBJ2-1|TRBV6-1|14|.|.
TGTGCCAGTTCAGCGGACGGATCCTACAATGAGCAGTTCTTC
CASSADGSYNEQFF